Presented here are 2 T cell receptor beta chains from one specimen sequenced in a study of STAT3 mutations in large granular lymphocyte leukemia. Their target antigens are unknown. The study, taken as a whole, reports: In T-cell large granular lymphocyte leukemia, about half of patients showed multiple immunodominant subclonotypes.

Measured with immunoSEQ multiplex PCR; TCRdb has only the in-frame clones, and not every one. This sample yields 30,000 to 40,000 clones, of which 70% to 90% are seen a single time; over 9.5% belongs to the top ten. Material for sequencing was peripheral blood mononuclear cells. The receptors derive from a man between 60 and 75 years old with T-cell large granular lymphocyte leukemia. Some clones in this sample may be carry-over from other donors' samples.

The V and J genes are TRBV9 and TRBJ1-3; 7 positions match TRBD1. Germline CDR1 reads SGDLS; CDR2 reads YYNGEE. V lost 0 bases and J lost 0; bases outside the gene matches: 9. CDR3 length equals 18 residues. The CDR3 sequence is CASSVASGQSSSGNTIYF. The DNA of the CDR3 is TGTGCCAGCAGCGTAGCGTCGGGACAGTCAAGCTCTGGAAACACCATATATTTT.

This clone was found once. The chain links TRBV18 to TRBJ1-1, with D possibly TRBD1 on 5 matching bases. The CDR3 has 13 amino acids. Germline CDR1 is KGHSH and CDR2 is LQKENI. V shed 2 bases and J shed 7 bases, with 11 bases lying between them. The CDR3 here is CASSPSRDFEAFF. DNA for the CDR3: TGTGCCAGCTCACCAAGTAGGGACTTTGAAGCTTTCTTT.